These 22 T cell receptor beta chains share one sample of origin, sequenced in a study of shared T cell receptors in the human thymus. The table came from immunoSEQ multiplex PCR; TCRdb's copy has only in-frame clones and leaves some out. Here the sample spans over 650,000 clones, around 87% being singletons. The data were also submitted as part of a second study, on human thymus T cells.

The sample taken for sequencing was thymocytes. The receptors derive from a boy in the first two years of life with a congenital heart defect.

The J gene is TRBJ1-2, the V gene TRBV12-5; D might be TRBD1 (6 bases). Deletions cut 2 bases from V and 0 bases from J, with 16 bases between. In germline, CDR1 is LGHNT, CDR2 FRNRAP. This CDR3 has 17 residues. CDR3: CASGLSTTGPTNYGYTF. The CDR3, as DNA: TGTGCTAGTGGTTTGTCGACCACAGGGCCCACTAACTATGGCTACACCTTC.

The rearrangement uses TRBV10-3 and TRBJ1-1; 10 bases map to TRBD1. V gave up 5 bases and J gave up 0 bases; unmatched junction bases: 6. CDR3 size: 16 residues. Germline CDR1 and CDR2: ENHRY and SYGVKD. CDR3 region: CAISKGTGDMNTEAFF. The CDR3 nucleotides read TGTGCCATCAGTAAAGGGACAGGGGATATGAACACTGAAGCTTTCTTT.

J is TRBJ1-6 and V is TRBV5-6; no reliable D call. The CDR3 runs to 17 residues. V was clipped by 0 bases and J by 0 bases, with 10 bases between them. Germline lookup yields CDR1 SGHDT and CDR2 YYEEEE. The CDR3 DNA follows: TGTGCCAGCAGCTTGGGCCGGGTAGACTCCTATAATTCACCCCTCCACTTT. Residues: CASSLGRVDSYNSPLHF.

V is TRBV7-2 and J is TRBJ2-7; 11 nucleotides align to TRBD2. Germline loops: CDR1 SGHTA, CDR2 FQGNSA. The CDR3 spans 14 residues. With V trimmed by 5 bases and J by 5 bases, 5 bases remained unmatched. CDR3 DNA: TGTGCCAGCAGCCGTCTACTAGCGGGGGACGAGCAGTACTTC. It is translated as CASSRLLAGDEQYF.

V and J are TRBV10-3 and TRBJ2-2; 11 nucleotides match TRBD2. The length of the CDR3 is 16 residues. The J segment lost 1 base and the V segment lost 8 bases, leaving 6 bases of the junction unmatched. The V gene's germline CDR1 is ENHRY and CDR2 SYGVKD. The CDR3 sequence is CAILAGGPENTGELFF. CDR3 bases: TGTGCCATCTTAGCGGGAGGGCCGGAGAACACCGGGGAGCTGTTTTTT.

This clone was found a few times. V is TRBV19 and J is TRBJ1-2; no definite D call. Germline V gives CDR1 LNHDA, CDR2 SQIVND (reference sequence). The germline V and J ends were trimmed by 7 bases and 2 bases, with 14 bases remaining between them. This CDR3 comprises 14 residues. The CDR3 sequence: CASMKGAGNYGYTF. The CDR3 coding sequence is TGTGCCAGTATGAAGGGAGCGGGAAACTATGGCTACACCTTC.

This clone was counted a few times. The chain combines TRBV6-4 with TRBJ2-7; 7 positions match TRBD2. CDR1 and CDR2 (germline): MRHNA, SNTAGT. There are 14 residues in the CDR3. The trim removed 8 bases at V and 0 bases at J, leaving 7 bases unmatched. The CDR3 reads CASPGTTTSYEQYF. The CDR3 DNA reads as TGTGCCAGCCCCGGGACTACCACCTCCTACGAGCAGTACTTC.

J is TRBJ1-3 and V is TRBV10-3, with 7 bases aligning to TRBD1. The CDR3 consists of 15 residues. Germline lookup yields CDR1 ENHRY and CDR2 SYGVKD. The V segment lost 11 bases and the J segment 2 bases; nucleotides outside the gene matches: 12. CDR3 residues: CASGAYRGTGNTIYF. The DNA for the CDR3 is TGTGCCTCCGGGGCGTACAGGGGCACTGGAAACACCATATATTTT.

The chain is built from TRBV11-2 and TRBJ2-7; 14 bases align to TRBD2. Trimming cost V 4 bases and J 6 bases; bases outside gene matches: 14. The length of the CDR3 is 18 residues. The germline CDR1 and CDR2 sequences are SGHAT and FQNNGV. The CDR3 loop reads CASSSPGTSGGIVSEQYF. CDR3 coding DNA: TGTGCCAGCAGCTCGCCCGGGACTAGCGGGGGTATTGTAAGCGAGCAGTACTTC.

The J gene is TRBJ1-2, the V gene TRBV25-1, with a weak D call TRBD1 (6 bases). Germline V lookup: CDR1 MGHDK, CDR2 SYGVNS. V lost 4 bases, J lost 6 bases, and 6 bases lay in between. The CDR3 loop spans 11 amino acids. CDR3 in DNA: TGTGCCAGCAGTGGGGACAATGGCTACACCTTC. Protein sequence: CASSGDNGYTF.

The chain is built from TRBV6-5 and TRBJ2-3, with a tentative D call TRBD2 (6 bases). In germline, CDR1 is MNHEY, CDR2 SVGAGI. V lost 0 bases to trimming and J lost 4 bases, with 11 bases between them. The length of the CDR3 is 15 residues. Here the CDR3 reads CASSYSEGTADTQYF. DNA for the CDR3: TGTGCCAGCAGTTACTCGGAGGGGACGGCAGATACGCAGTATTTT.

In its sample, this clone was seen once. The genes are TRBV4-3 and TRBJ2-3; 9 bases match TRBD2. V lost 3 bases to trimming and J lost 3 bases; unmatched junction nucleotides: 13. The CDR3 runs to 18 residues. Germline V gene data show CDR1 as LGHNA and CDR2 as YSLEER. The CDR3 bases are TGCGCCAGCAGCCAGCGGCAGACTAAACTAGCGGGTACAGATACGCAGTATTTT. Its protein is CASSQRQTKLAGTDTQYF.

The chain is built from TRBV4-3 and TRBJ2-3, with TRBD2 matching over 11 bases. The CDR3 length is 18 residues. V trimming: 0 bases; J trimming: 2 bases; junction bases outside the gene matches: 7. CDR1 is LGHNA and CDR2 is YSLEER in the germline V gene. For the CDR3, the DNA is TGCGCCAGCAGCCAAGATCGCCTAGCGGGGGGCAACACAGATACGCAGTATTTT. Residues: CASSQDRLAGGNTDTQYF.

DNA of the CDR3: TGTGCCAGCAGCTTAGGTCATAGAAATTACAATGAGCAGTTCTTC. Encoded protein: CASSLGHRNYNEQFF. The V and J genes are TRBV7-2 and TRBJ2-1; no clear D. Germline assignment: CDR1 SGHTA and CDR2 FQGNSA. The CDR3 runs to 15 residues. V lost 1 base and J 4 bases, leaving 11 bases between the germline ends. Looking up the rest from reference TRBV7-2 and TRBJ2-1 gives the full variable domain: GAGVSQSPSNKVTEKGKDVELRCDPISGHTALYWYRQSLGQGLEFLIYFQGNSAPDKSGLPSDRFSAERTGGSVSTLTIQRTQQEDSAVYLCASSLGHRNYNEQFFGPGTRLTVL.

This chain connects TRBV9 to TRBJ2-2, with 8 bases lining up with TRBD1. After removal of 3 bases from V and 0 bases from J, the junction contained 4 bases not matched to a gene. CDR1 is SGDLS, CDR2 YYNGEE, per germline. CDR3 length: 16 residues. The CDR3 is CASSDDRGTNTGELFF. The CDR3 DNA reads TGTGCCAGCAGCGACGACAGGGGAACGAACACCGGGGAGCTGTTTTTT.

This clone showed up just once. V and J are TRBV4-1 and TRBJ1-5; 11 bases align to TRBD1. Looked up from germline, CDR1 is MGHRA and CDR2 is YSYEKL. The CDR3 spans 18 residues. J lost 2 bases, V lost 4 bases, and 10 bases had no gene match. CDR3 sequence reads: CASSPRDRGGIGNQPQHF. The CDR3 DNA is TGCGCCAGCAGCCCCCGGGACAGGGGGGGAATTGGCAATCAGCCCCAGCATTTT.

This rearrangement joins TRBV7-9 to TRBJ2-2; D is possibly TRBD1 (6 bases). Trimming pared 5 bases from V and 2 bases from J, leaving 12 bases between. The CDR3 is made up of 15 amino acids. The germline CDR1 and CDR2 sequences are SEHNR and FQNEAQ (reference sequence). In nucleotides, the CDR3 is TGTGCCAGCAGCACCGGGACATTAAACACCGGGGAGCTGTTTTTT. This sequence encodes CASSTGTLNTGELFF.

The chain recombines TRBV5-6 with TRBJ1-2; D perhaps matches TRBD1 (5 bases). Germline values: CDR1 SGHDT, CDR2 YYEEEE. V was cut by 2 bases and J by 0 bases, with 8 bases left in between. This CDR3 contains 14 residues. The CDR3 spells CASSFGAPNYGYTF. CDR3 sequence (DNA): TGTGCCAGCAGCTTTGGGGCCCCTAACTATGGCTACACCTTC.

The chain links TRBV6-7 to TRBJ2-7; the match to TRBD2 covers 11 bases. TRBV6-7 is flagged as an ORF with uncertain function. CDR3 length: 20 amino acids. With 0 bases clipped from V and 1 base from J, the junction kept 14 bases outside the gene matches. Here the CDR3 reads CASSYSYWSSGRKESYEQYF. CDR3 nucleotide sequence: TGTGCCAGCAGTTACTCGTATTGGTCTAGCGGGAGGAAGGAGTCCTACGAGCAGTACTTC.

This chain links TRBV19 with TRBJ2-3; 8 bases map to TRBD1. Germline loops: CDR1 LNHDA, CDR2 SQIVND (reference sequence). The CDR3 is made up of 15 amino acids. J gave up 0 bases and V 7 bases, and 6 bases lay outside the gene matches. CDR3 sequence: CASNLRGRSTDTQYF. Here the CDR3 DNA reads TGTGCCAGTAATCTCAGGGGGCGGAGCACAGATACGCAGTATTTT.

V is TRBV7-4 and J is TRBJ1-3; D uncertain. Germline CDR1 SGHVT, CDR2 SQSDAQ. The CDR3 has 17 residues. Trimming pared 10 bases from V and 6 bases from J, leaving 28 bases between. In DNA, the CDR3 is TGTGCCACCCTCTTGAGGATTGCAGACGAAGTCTCAAACACCATATATTTT. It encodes CATLLRIADEVSNTIYF.

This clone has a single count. CDR3 sequence: CASSGGRVAGYTF. The CDR3 DNA follows: TGTGCCAGTTCAGGGGGCAGAGTAGCTGGCTACACCTTC. The gene calls are TRBV28 and TRBJ1-2; TRBD1 matches at 8 bases. CDR1 and CDR2 from the germline V gene are MDHEN and SYDVKM. Germline trimming cut 9 bases from V and 7 bases from J; bases unmatched to any gene: 10. The CDR3 length is 13 residues.